This TCR beta chain was retrieved from a study of shared clonotypes between healthy human individuals. Broader study findings: Of the naive CD4 clonotypes, around 4.7% were shared across several donors. It was only blood that was sampled, and tissue repertoires likely differ.

Those who donated were healthy HIV-negative adults, with no recent acute infections or vaccinations reported. Of note for this clone: What it recognizes is unknown.

Around 32,000 T cell genomes, or roughly 200 ng DNA, went into the sorted-subset replicate PCRs. Data came from immunoSEQ multiplex PCR; TCRdb stores just in-frame clones and leaves some out. Of about 1.1 million clones in the sample, roughly 74% are singletons; the top ten hold more than 0.45%. The sequence was collected from a man younger than 30 in good health. Some clones in this sample may be carry-over from other donors' samples. The specimen sequenced was memory CD4+ T cells from PBMCs. Subset described: CD45RA-negative fraction.

The CDR3 DNA follows: TGTGCCTGGACCGAGGGGGGCGGGAACGCGTATTTT. Its protein product is CAWTEGGGNAYF. This chain links TRBV30 with TRBJ2-3, with D tentatively TRBD1 or TRBD2 (6 bases each). Deletions cut 4 bases from V and 14 bases from J, with 19 bases between. Germline CDR1 GTSNPN, CDR2 SVGIG (reference sequence). The length of the CDR3 is 12 residues.